Reported below is one TCR beta chain. Its antigen is currently unknown. The data are from a study of long-term antiretroviral therapy in people with HIV. Study-level points and caveats: Samples were collected from the mid-2000s to the late 2010s under possibly less effective ART regimens. ART-treated samples gained diversity yet remained below transplant donor controls.

Sequencing relied on immunoSEQ assay v3.0, run at survey level. The assay was immunoSEQ multiplex PCR, and TCRdb's table has in-frame clones only and misses some. The sample records about 32,000 clones, 85% being singletons. Researchers secured at least one pre-ART and at least two post-ART PBMC samples from each donor. Treatment locations for all participants with HIV were in the United States. Sequencing used unsorted PBMCs, obtained about 3.4 years after starting antiretroviral therapy. The source is a man aged 18 to 29 with HIV.

The DNA of the CDR3 is TGTGCCAGCAGTTCAATCCAGAGACTGCAAGAGACCCAGTACTTC. Its translation: CASSSIQRLQETQYF. The chain couples TRBV6-5 to TRBJ2-5; D gene unclear. Germline lookup yields CDR1 MNHEY and CDR2 SVGAGI. Trimming removed 4 bases at V and 2 bases at J, with 14 bases between. The CDR3 sequence is 15 residues long.